Listed here are 26 T cell receptor beta chains from one sample, sequenced in a study of blood T cell repertoires in COVID-19. Data came from immunoSEQ multiplex PCR; TCRdb stores just in-frame clones and leaves some out. There are roughly 290,000 clones in the sample; approximately 83% occur only once, and roughly 2.1% lies in the top ten. The sequenced sample was peripheral blood. All receptors derive from a woman aged 25 to 39 who had recovered from COVID-19.

The chain couples TRBV29-1 to TRBJ2-3; a possible D gene is TRBD1 (5 bases). Between the trimmed V and J ends, which lost 1 base and 6 bases, there was a span of 11 bases. Germline V gene data show CDR1 as SQVTM and CDR2 as ANQGSEA. The CDR3 contains 13 residues. DNA of the CDR3: TGCAGCGTTGAAGCCCAGGGTTGGGATACGCAGTATTTT. Translating gives CSVEAQGWDTQYF.

The J gene is TRBJ2-2, the V gene TRBV11-3; 7 bases are shared with TRBD1. Germline CDR1 reads SGHNT; CDR2 reads YENEEA. The CDR3 is made up of 16 amino acids. V was pared by 5 bases and J by 0 bases, with 6 bases of the junction left unmatched. Here the CDR3 DNA reads TGTGCCAGCAGCCCCCGACAGGGTACGAACACCGGGGAGCTGTTTTTT. Residues: CASSPRQGTNTGELFF.

The rearrangement links TRBV27 to TRBJ1-2, with a tentative D call TRBD1 (5 bases). The CDR3 length is 18 residues. Germline values: CDR1 MNHEY, CDR2 SMNVEV (reference sequence). V was clipped by 7 bases and J by 3 bases, with 27 bases between them. The CDR3 DNA reads TGTGCCAGCACCCCTTGGCCGATACAGGTGAAAGGGGACTATGGCTACACCTTC. It codes for CASTPWPIQVKGDYGYTF.

The chain links TRBV29-1 to TRBJ2-1; TRBD2 aligns across 8 bases. Germline CDR1 reads SQVTM; CDR2 reads ANQGSEA. J lost 3 bases, V lost 7 bases, and 5 bases had no gene match. The CDR3 runs to 13 residues. The CDR3 reads CSALLADYNEQFF. The CDR3 coding sequence is TGCAGCGCACTACTAGCGGACTACAATGAGCAGTTCTTC.

The CDR3 protein is CASSPPSGTFGYTF. DNA of the CDR3: TGTGCCAGCTCACCCCCGAGTGGGACATTTGGCTACACCTTC. This sequence joins TRBV18 and TRBJ1-2; possible D gene TRBD1, 6 bases. Trimming took 3 bases from V and 7 from J, leaving 15 bases between them. The CDR3 extends over 14 amino acids. The germline V gene has CDR1 KGHSH and CDR2 LQKENI.

This sequence joins TRBV19 and TRBJ2-2; the D gene is possibly TRBD1 (5 bases). The germline V gene has CDR1 LNHDA and CDR2 SQIVND (reference sequence). Trimming removed 7 bases at V and 5 bases at J, with 14 bases between. The CDR3 loop spans 14 amino acids. The CDR3 protein is CASIGREGTGELFF. The CDR3 DNA follows: TGTGCCAGTATTGGCAGGGAAGGGACCGGGGAGCTGTTTTTT.

This clone was found once. The chain is built from TRBV11-2 and TRBJ2-3; D uncertain. Trimming pared 6 bases from V and 2 bases from J, leaving 15 bases between. Germline V gene lookup returns CDR1 SGHAT and CDR2 FQNNGV. This CDR3 is 15 amino acids long. The CDR3 sequence: CASRDSMRNTDTQYF. The CDR3 DNA reads as TGTGCCAGCAGGGATAGCATGCGCAACACAGATACGCAGTATTTT.

The J gene is TRBJ1-2, the V gene TRBV7-2; weak D call: TRBD1 (5 bases). This CDR3 spans 15 amino acids. Germline CDR1 SGHTA, CDR2 FQGNSA. The V end was cut by 0 bases, the J end by 4 bases, with 12 bases between. CDR3 sequence reads: CASSLAQGGSYGYTF. In DNA, the CDR3 is TGTGCCAGCAGCTTAGCGCAGGGAGGGAGCTATGGCTACACCTTC.

This clone was observed a single time. The chain couples TRBV4-1 to TRBJ2-3; D gene uncertain. CDR3 length equals 16 residues. Germline CDR1 and CDR2: MGHRA and YSYEKL. With 3 bases removed from V and 2 bases from J, the gap between germline ends came to 15 bases. CDR3 DNA sequence: TGCGCCAGCAGCCAGATAAACCTGGTAGCCACAGATACGCAGTATTTT. This translates into CASSQINLVATDTQYF.

This chain connects TRBV6-5 to TRBJ1-5; TRBD1 matches at 9 bases. The CDR3 sequence is 14 residues long. CDR1 and CDR2 (germline): MNHEY, SVGAGI. V was pared by 4 bases and J by 10 bases, with 8 bases of the junction left unmatched. CDR3 sequence (DNA): TGTGCCAGCAGTTCGGGACAGGGAGGAAATCCCCAGCATTTT. Residues: CASSSGQGGNPQHF.

The chain combines TRBV28 with TRBJ2-3; D possibly corresponds to TRBD1 (5 bases). Trimming removed 3 bases from V and 0 bases from J, with 10 bases in between. Germline loops: CDR1 MDHEN, CDR2 SYDVKM. CDR3 size: 15 residues. CDR3 region: CASSFRERSTDTQYF. The CDR3 nucleotides read TGTGCCAGCAGTTTCAGGGAAAGAAGCACAGATACGCAGTATTTT.

The V and J genes are TRBV24-1 and TRBJ1-1; the D is unclear. V was pared by 3 bases and J by 1 base, with 5 bases between. CDR1 KGHDR and CDR2 SFDVKD come from the germline V gene. This CDR3 has 13 amino acids. CDR3 bases: TGTGCCACCAGTGATGCAGAGAACACTGAAGCTTTCTTT. Amino acid sequence: CATSDAENTEAFF.

V usage is TRBV3-1 (or the pseudogene TRBV3-2) and J usage is TRBJ1-4; D is perhaps TRBD1 (5 bases). CDR1 and CDR2 (germline): LGHDT, YNNKEL (reference sequence). The CDR3 length is 16 residues. V lost 4 bases and J lost 7, with 19 bases in between. CDR3 protein: CASSPSSGMRGEKLFF. The CDR3 bases are TGTGCCAGCAGCCCGTCCTCAGGGATGCGAGGTGAAAAACTGTTTTTT.

This chain links TRBV5-1 with TRBJ1-2; 7 positions agree with TRBD1. Per germline, CDR1 SGHRS and CDR2 YFSETQ. The CDR3 length is 14 residues. With 4 bases clipped from V and 5 bases from J, the junction kept 8 bases outside the gene matches. The CDR3 DNA reads TGCGCCAGCAGCCTGGCGACAGGGCCTTATGGCTACACCTTC. This codes for CASSLATGPYGYTF.

The V call is TRBV28, the J call TRBJ1-2; possibly TRBD1 for D (5 bases). Germline V gives CDR1 MDHEN, CDR2 SYDVKM. With 10 bases removed from V and 4 bases from J, the gap between germline ends came to 16 bases. The CDR3 loop spans 13 amino acids. CDR3 nucleotide sequence: TGTGCCAACTTCGGTGGGGCGTCCTATGGCTACACCTTC. It translates to CANFGGASYGYTF.

The chain carries TRBV7-9 and TRBJ2-1; D unresolved. The germline V gene encodes CDR1 SEHNR and CDR2 FQNEAQ (reference sequence). The CDR3 spans 15 residues. Trimming stripped 2 bases from V and 3 bases from J, with 11 bases between. In DNA form, the CDR3 reads TGTGCCAGCAGCTTAAGTGGCAGAGGCTACAATGAGCAGTTCTTC. Translating it yields CASSLSGRGYNEQFF.

The chain uses TRBV12-5 and TRBJ2-3, with 9 bases aligning to TRBD2. The CDR3 runs to 19 residues. Per germline, CDR1 LGHNT and CDR2 FRNRAP. V lost 0 bases and J lost 4; bases outside the gene matches: 14. CDR3 in amino acids: CASGLVLIRGGAQADTQYF. CDR3 in DNA: TGTGCTAGTGGTTTGGTACTAATTCGCGGGGGGGCGCAGGCAGATACGCAGTATTTT.

Comment on this clone: Other DNA sequences in the sample encode the same CDR3. The chain couples TRBV11-2 to TRBJ2-7; D unclear. This CDR3 is 12 amino acids long. The germline gives CDR1 SGHAT, CDR2 FQNNGV. V was pared by 5 bases and J by 1 base, with 6 bases between. CDR3 nucleotide sequence: TGTGCCAGCAGCGGCGGTTCCTACGAGCAGTACTTC. Translation: CASSGGSYEQYF.

A note on this clone: Other DNA sequences in this specimen translate into the identical CDR3. J is TRBJ1-6 and V is TRBV5-4, with 8 nucleotides matching TRBD1. The V gene end was trimmed by 0 bases and the J gene end by 7 bases; junction bases not matched to a gene: 0. This CDR3 comprises 14 residues. Germline V gene data show CDR1 as SGHNT and CDR2 as YYREEE (reference sequence). This chain's CDR3 is CASSLGQGNSPLHF. For the CDR3, the DNA is TGTGCCAGCAGCTTGGGACAGGGGAATTCACCCCTCCACTTT. Variable domain in full (rest from reference TRBV5-4 and TRBJ1-6): ETGVTQSPTHLIKTRGQQVTLRCSSQSGHNTVSWYQQALGQGPQFIFQYYREEENGRGNFPPRFSGLQFPNYSSELNVNALELDDSALYLCASSLGQGNSPLHFGNGTRLTVT.

The V and J genes are TRBV5-6 and TRBJ1-4; possible D gene TRBD1, 5 bases. The V and J ends lost 2 bases and 0 bases respectively, with 11 bases between them. CDR1 and CDR2 (germline): SGHDT, YYEEEE. The CDR3 is 16 amino acids. The CDR3 sequence: CASSFRQIATNEKLFF. In DNA, the CDR3 is TGTGCCAGCAGCTTTCGACAGATTGCAACTAATGAAAAACTGTTTTTT. The full variable domain, with the rest looked up from reference TRBV5-6 and TRBJ1-4, is DAGVTQSPTHLIKTRGQQVTLRCSPKSGHDTVSWYQQALGQGPQFIFQYYEEEERQRGNFPDRFSGHQFPNYSSELNVNALLLGDSALYLCASSFRQIATNEKLFFGSGTQLSVL.

The genes are TRBV10-3 and TRBJ2-3; 11 bases agree with TRBD2. The CDR3 length is 14 residues. J was trimmed by 4 bases and V by 10 bases; bases with no gene match: 7. Germline V lookup: CDR1 ENHRY, CDR2 SYGVKD. Here the CDR3 DNA reads TGTGCCACACTAGCGGGAGTAGTTTCAGATACGCAGTATTTT. Translation gives CATLAGVVSDTQYF.

This clone was recorded a few times. This rearrangement joins TRBV2 to TRBJ1-5; 7 nucleotides match TRBD1. The CDR3 is made up of 12 amino acids. Per germline, CDR1 SNHLY and CDR2 FYNNEI. Trimming removed 6 bases from V and 4 bases from J; junction bases left unmatched: 0. The CDR3 nucleotides are TGTGCCAGCAGGGGACAGAATCAGCCCCAGCATTTT. Amino acids: CASRGQNQPQHF. Filled out from reference TRBV2 and TRBJ1-5, the complete variable domain reads EPEVTQTPSHQVTQMGQEVILRCVPISNHLYFYWYRQILGQKVEFLVSFYNNEISEKSEIFDDQFSVERPDGSNFTLKIRSTKLEDSAMYFCASRGQNQPQHFGDGTRLSIL.

This rearrangement joins TRBV4-3 to TRBJ2-7; TRBD2 agrees at 12 bases. Trimming took 3 bases from V and 4 from J; bases not matched to a gene: 4. The CDR3 loop spans 15 amino acids. Germline V gives CDR1 LGHNA, CDR2 YSLEER. In DNA form, the CDR3 reads TGCGCCAGCAGCCAGACTAGCGGGAGTGCGTACGAGCAGTACTTC. Residues: CASSQTSGSAYEQYF.

This clone was detected only once. This sequence joins TRBV29-1 and TRBJ2-7, with TRBD1 matching 7 bases. Trimming removed 5 bases from V and 6 bases from J; junction bases left unmatched: 7. The CDR3 extends over 12 amino acids. CDR1 and CDR2 from the germline V gene are SQVTM and ANQGSEA. This CDR3 reads CSVLPTGAEQYF. Here the CDR3 DNA reads TGCAGCGTTTTACCCACAGGGGCCGAGCAGTACTTC.

The chain joins TRBV5-1 to TRBJ2-7; D is possibly TRBD1 (6 bases). CDR1 SGHRS and CDR2 YFSETQ come from the germline V gene. The CDR3 has 14 residues. V was trimmed by 3 bases and J by 2 bases, leaving 12 bases between them. The CDR3 reads CASSSIRGPYEQYF. CDR3 in DNA: TGCGCCAGCAGCTCTATCAGGGGACCCTACGAGCAGTACTTC. Full variable domain (rest looked up from reference TRBV5-1 and TRBJ2-7): KAGVTQTPRYLIKTRGQQVTLSCSPISGHRSVSWYQQTPGQGLQFLFEYFSETQRNKGNFPGRFSGRQFSNSRSEMNVSTLELGDSALYLCASSSIRGPYEQYFGPGTRLTVT.

The chain is built from TRBV11-3 and TRBJ2-2; D is unresolved. CDR1 SGHNT and CDR2 YENEEA come from the germline V gene. V shed 2 bases and J shed 7 bases, with 5 bases lying between them. There are 12 residues in the CDR3. The CDR3 here is CASSLHGGELFF. The CDR3, as DNA: TGTGCCAGCAGCTTACACGGCGGGGAGCTGTTTTTT.